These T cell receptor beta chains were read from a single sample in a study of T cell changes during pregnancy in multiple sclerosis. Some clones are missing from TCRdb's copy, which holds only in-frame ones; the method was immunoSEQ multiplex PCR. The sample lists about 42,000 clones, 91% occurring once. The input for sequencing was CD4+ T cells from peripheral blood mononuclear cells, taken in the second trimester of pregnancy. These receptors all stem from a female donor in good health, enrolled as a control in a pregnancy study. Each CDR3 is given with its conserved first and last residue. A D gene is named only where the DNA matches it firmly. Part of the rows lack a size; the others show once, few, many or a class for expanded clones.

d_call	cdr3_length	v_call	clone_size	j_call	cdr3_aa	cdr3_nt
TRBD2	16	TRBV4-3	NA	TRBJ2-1	CASSQRTSAYYNEQFF	TGCGCCAGCAGCCAACGGACTAGCGCCTATTACAATGAGCAGTTCTTC
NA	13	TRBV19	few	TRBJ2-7	CASSISQTYEQYF	TGTGCCAGTAGTATTTCACAAACCTACGAGCAGTACTTC
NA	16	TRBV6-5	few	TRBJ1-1	CASSYSSGALNTEAFF	TGTGCCAGCAGTTACTCCTCGGGAGCCCTTAACACTGAAGCTTTCTTT
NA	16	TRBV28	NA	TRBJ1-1	CASSRHMGGGGTEAFF	TGTGCCAGCAGTCGTCACATGGGCGGGGGGGGGACTGAAGCTTTCTTT
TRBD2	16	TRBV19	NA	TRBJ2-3	CASSLSGGAPTDTQYF	TGTGCCAGTAGTCTCAGCGGGGGGGCACCCACAGATACGCAGTATTTT
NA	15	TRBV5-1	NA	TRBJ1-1	CASSSPGVRNTEAFF	TGCGCCAGCAGCTCCCCAGGGGTCAGGAACACTGAAGCTTTCTTT
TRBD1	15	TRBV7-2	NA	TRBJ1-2	CASSLGHRGQGGYTF	TGTGCCAGCAGCTTAGGCCACAGGGGTCAGGGGGGCTACACCTTC
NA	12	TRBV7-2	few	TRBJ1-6	CASSRQSSPLHF	TGTGCCAGCAGCCGACAGTCGTCACCCCTCCACTTT
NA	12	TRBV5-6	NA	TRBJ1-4	CASSPGREKLFF	TGTGCCAGCAGCCCGGGGAGGGAAAAACTGTTTTTT
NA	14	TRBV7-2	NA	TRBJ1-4	CASSPIATNEKLFF	TGTGCCAGCAGCCCAATTGCAACTAATGAAAAACTGTTTTTT
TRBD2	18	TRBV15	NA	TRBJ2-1	CATSTFGPSSGTYNEQFF	TGTGCCACCAGCACTTTTGGGCCGTCTAGCGGGACCTACAATGAGCAGTTCTTC
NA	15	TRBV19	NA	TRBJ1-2	CASSTDPTRPYGYTF	TGTGCCAGTAGTACCGACCCGACAAGACCCTATGGCTACACCTTC
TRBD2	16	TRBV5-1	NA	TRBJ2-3	CASSWMASGFTDTQYF	TGCGCCAGCAGCTGGATGGCTAGCGGATTCACAGATACGCAGTATTTT
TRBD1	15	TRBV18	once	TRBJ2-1	CASSPPLTGSNEQFF	TGTGCCAGCTCACCACCGCTGACAGGGTCCAATGAGCAGTTCTTC
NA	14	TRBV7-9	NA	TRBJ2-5	CASIHPTRQETQYF	TGTGCCAGCATCCATCCAACTCGACAAGAGACCCAGTACTTC
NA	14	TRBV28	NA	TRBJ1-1	CASRSPGRVTEAFF	TGTGCCAGCAGGTCCCCAGGGAGGGTCACTGAAGCTTTCTTT
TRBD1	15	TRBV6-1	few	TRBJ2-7	CASTRDGDRVYEQYF	TGTGCCAGCACCCGAGATGGGGACAGGGTCTACGAGCAGTACTTC
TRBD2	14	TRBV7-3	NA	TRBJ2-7	CASSLTRGSYEQYF	TGTGCCAGCAGCTTAACGCGGGGGTCCTACGAGCAGTACTTC
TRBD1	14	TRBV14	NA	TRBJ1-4	CASSYRGQGEKLFF	TGTGCCAGCAGCTACAGGGGGCAAGGTGAAAAACTGTTTTTT
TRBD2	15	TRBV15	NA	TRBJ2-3	CATSRRRGRTDTQYF	TGTGCCACCAGCAGAAGGCGCGGGAGAACAGATACGCAGTATTTT
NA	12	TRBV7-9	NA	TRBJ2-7	CASSSQGYEQYF	TGTGCCAGCAGCTCACAGGGCTACGAGCAGTACTTC
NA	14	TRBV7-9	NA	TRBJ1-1	CASSERGGITEAFF	TGTGCCAGCAGCGAACGAGGTGGCATCACTGAAGCTTTCTTT
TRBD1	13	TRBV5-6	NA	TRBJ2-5	CASNRQGAETQYF	TGTGCCAGCAACCGACAGGGGGCTGAGACCCAGTACTTC
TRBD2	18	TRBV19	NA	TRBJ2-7	CASSRNLGGTSYSYEQYF	TGTGCCAGTAGCCGCAACCTGGGCGGGACTAGTTACTCCTACGAGCAGTACTTC
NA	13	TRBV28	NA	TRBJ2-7	CASSLLEGWEQYF	TGTGCCAGCAGTCTATTGGAGGGGTGGGAGCAGTACTTC
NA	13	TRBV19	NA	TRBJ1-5	CASSIDFFQPQHF	TGTGCCAGTAGTATAGATTTCTTTCAGCCCCAGCATTTT
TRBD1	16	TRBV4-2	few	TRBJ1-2	CASSQDSGTGGYGYTF	TGTGCCAGCAGCCAGGATTCCGGGACAGGGGGGTATGGCTACACCTTC
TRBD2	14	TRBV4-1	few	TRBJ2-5	CASSLRLAQETQYF	TGCGCCAGCAGCCTTAGACTAGCCCAAGAGACCCAGTACTTC
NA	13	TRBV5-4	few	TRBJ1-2	CASSPDGNYGYTF	TGTGCCAGCAGCCCGGACGGGAATTATGGCTACACCTTC
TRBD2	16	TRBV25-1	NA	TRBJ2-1	CASSEYGAGEYNEQFF	TGTGCCAGCAGTGAATATGGAGCGGGGGAATACAATGAGCAGTTCTTC
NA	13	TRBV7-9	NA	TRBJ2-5	CASSSRVVETQYF	TGTGCCAGCAGCTCCAGGGTTGTAGAGACCCAGTACTTC
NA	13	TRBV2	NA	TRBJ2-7	CASSDLGLPSDFF	TGTGCCAGCAGTGACTTAGGACTACCGAGTGATTTCTTC
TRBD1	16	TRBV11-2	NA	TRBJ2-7	CASSQGATGTAYEQYF	TGTGCCAGCAGCCAGGGAGCGACAGGGACCGCCTACGAGCAGTACTTC
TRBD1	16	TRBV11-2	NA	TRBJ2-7	CASSSLRTGTVYEQYF	TGTGCCAGCAGCTCACTTAGGACAGGGACGGTCTACGAGCAGTACTTC
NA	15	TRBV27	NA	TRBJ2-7	CASSRTFVGTYEQYF	TGTGCCAGCTCAAGGACTTTCGTAGGCACCTACGAGCAGTACTTC
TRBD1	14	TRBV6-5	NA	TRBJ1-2	CASRNTGDSPGYTF	TGTGCCAGCAGGAATACAGGGGACAGCCCCGGCTACACCTTC
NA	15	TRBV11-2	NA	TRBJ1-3	CASSLSAGVGNTIYF	TGTGCCAGCAGCTTATCCGCAGGGGTAGGAAACACCATATATTTT
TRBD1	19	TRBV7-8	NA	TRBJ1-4	CASSLGTFRGFATNEKLFF	TGTGCCAGCAGCTTAGGGACCTTCAGGGGGTTTGCAACTAATGAAAAACTGTTTTTT
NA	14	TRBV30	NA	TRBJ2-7	CAWRRAYSSYEQYF	TGTGCCTGGAGAAGAGCATACAGCTCCTACGAGCAGTACTTC
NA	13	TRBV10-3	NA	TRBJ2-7	CAISIDSSYEQYF	TGTGCCATCAGTATTGACTCCTCCTACGAGCAGTACTTC
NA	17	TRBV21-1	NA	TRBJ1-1	CASSRRETSSKNTEAFF	TGTGCCAGCAGCCGAAGAGAGACATCATCAAAGAACACTGAAGCTTTCTTT
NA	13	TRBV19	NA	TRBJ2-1	CASSMGPRREQFF	TGTGCCAGTAGTATGGGCCCAAGGAGGGAGCAGTTCTTC
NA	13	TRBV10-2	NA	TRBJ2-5	CASTGLTQETQYF	TGCGCCAGCACCGGACTGACCCAAGAGACCCAGTACTTC
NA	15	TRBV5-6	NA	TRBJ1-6	CASSFGRGIGSPLHF	TGTGCCAGCAGCTTTGGGAGGGGAATTGGTTCACCCCTCCACTTT
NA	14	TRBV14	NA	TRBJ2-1	CASSQVSLYNEQFF	TGTGCCAGCAGCCAAGTTAGTCTTTACAATGAGCAGTTCTTC
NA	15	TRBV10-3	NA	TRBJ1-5	CAISSAQAPDQPQHF	TGTGCCATCAGTTCGGCCCAGGCCCCGGATCAGCCCCAGCATTTT
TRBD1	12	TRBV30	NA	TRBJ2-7	CAWTQGADEQYF	TGTGCCTGGACGCAGGGGGCGGACGAGCAGTACTTC
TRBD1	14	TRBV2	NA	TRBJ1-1	CASSSQGAGTEAFF	TGTGCCAGCAGTTCCCAGGGGGCTGGCACTGAAGCTTTCTTT